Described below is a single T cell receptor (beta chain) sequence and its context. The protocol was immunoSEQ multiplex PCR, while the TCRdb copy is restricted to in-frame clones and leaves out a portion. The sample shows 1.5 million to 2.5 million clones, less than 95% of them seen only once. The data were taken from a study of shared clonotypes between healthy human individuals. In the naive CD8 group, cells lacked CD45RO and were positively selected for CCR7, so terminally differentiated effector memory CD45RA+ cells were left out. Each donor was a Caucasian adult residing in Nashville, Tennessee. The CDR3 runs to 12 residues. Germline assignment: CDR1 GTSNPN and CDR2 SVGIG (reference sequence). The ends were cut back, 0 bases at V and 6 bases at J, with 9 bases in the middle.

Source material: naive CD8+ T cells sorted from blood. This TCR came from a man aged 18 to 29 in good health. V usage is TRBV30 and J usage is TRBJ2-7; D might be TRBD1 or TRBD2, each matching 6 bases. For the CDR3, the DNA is TGTGCCTGGAGTGTAGGGGGGACCGAGCAGTACTTC. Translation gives CAWSVGGTEQYF.